This TCR beta chain was recorded in a study of blood T cell repertoires in COVID-19. After removal of 10 bases from V and 7 bases from J, the junction contained 17 bases not matched to a gene. This CDR3 is 16 amino acids long. Germline values: CDR1 MDHEN, CDR2 SYDVKM. The table lists this clone with a few counts. The method was immunoSEQ multiplex PCR; TCRdb's version includes in-frame clones alone and lacks a portion of them. The table has 310,000 or so clones, more than 75% seen once. This chain connects TRBV28 to TRBJ1-5; 9 bases line up with TRBD1. The sequenced sample consisted of peripheral blood. The TCR was taken from a woman between 50 and 59 years old with active or convalescent COVID-19. CDR3 coding DNA: TGTGCCATACTACGTCCCGGGACAGGGAAGAGCCAGCCCCAGCATTTT. As protein: CAILRPGTGKSQPQHF. The whole variable domain, remainder taken from reference TRBV28 and TRBJ1-5, is DVKVTQSSRYLVKRTGEKVFLECVQDMDHENMFWYRQDPGLGLRLIYFSYDVKMKEKGDIPEGYSVSREKKERFSLILESASTNQTSMYLCAILRPGTGKSQPQHFGDGTRLSIL.